This T cell receptor beta chain was profiled in a study of T cell responses to AZD1222 COVID-19 vaccine. Study-level results: The reported proportion of spike-specific TCRs targeting unmutated variant regions was nearly half. In a largely white British group with more females than males, clonal diversity was possibly underestimated. In all cases, repertoires were sampled only after the peak T cell response.

The CDR3 totals 15 residues. With V trimmed by 3 bases and J by 2 bases, 4 bases remained unmatched. Germline CDR1 reads MNHNY; CDR2 reads SVGAGI (reference sequence). As for this clone: What it recognizes is unknown.

Clones were sequenced by immunoSEQ multiplex PCR, and TCRdb holds only the in-frame ones, with some missing. The table includes around 110,000 clones, around 88% detected once. The rearrangement links TRBV6-6 to TRBJ1-2; 9 bases map to TRBD1. The clonotype was recovered from an adult in good health. Specimen: peripheral blood, collected on day 0 of AZD1222 vaccination. CDR3 protein: CASSYTQGANYGYTF. The CDR3 nucleotides read TGTGCCAGCAGTTATACACAGGGGGCGAACTATGGCTACACCTTC.